Following are 5 T cell receptor beta chains from one sample sequenced in a study of high-grade serous ovarian cancer treatment subgroups. Repertoires were generated with immunoSEQ multiplex PCR, while TCRdb's copy carries only in-frame clones and drops some. The sample records a few thousand clones, 65% to 75% being singletons. Tumor tissue was taken before any definitive surgery or chemotherapy was given. Sequencing was performed on tumor tissue. The receptor source for this set is a human donor with high-grade serous ovarian cancer.

This clone was found a few times. The chain employs TRBV28 and TRBJ2-7; D is perhaps TRBD1 (5 bases). V was clipped by 5 bases and J by 3 bases, with 20 bases between them. The CDR3 has 16 residues. Germline V gives CDR1 MDHEN, CDR2 SYDVKM. CDR3 region: CASSPTLGPGGYEQYF. In DNA form, the CDR3 reads TGTGCCAGCAGTCCGACCCTGGGGCCCGGTGGCTACGAGCAGTACTTC. Together with reference TRBV28 and TRBJ2-7, the CDR3 gives the full variable domain: DVKVTQSSRYLVKRTGEKVFLECVQDMDHENMFWYRQDPGLGLRLIYFSYDVKMKEKGDIPEGYSVSREKKERFSLILESASTNQTSMYLCASSPTLGPGGYEQYFGPGTRLTVT.

The sample holds a few counts of this clone. This chain links TRBV5-4 with TRBJ1-1; 11 nucleotides align to TRBD1. This CDR3 has 16 amino acids. V dropped 3 bases and J dropped 2; count of bases not matched to a gene: 6. CDR1 and CDR2 from the germline V gene are SGHNT and YYREEE (reference sequence). CDR3 protein: CASSSPGQGVNTEAFF. In DNA form, the CDR3 reads TGTGCCAGCAGCTCGCCGGGACAGGGGGTTAACACTGAAGCTTTCTTT.

V is TRBV5-1 and J is TRBJ2-1, with 10 bases that match TRBD2. Germline CDR1 is SGHRS and CDR2 is YFSETQ. Germline trimming cut 4 bases from V and 6 bases from J; bases unmatched to any gene: 13. CDR3 length: 17 residues. CDR3 amino acids: CASSGTTPGLARNEQFF. The CDR3 nucleotides read TGCGCCAGCAGCGGCACTACACCGGGACTAGCGCGCAATGAGCAGTTCTTC.

This clone came up a few times. The genes are TRBV5-6 and TRBJ2-3; 7 nucleotides line up with TRBD2. The CDR3 has 12 residues. The germline CDR1 and CDR2 sequences are SGHDT and YYEEEE. The CDR3 here is CASGKSTDTQYF. CDR3 nucleotides: TGTGCGAGCGGGAAGTCCACAGATACGCAGTATTTT.

This clone was picked up one time. The chain couples TRBV11-2 to TRBJ2-7, with 10 positions matching TRBD2. V was pared by 4 bases and J by 3 bases, with 9 bases of the junction left unmatched. CDR1 and CDR2 (germline): SGHAT, FQNNGV. This CDR3 region has 16 residues. The CDR3: CASSSVSGGPNYEQYF. The DNA of the CDR3 is TGTGCCAGCAGCTCAGTTAGCGGGGGGCCGAACTACGAGCAGTACTTC.